These 20 T cell receptor beta chains were sequenced from one sample in a study of cytomegalovirus exposure and HLA in healthy donors. 13 Jbeta primers and 60 Vbeta primers were used for the PCR. Sequencing was performed with immunoSEQ multiplex PCR; in TCRdb, only in-frame clones are kept and a portion is missing. This sample carries around 200,000 clones, 83% of them seen once, and the ten largest clones take roughly 1.3%. The sample taken for sequencing was PBMCs. Source of these receptors: a girl aged 10 to 17 in good health and CMV-seronegative.

This clone showed up just a few times. The chain has TRBV27 and TRBJ1-6; 10 bases agree with TRBD1. Germline V gene sequence: CDR1 MNHEY, CDR2 SMNVEV (reference sequence). The CDR3 runs 18 residues. With V trimmed by 1 base and J by 8 bases, 11 bases remained unmatched. The DNA of the CDR3 is TGTGCCAGCAGTTTATATCCTGCGGGAGGGACAGGGGATTCACCCCTCCACTTT. This codes for CASSLYPAGGTGDSPLHF.

The genes are TRBV7-7 and TRBJ2-1; D gene uncertain. The germline V gene has CDR1 SSHAT and CDR2 FNYEAQ (reference sequence). This CDR3 region has 14 residues. The V gene lost 1 base and the J gene lost 8 bases, with 12 bases spanning the gap. CDR3 residues: CASSLDSEIDEQFF. The CDR3 DNA reads as TGTGCCAGCAGCTTAGATAGTGAAATCGATGAGCAGTTCTTC.

This chain uses TRBV28 with TRBJ1-4, with D possibly TRBD1 on 5 matching bases. The V end lost 5 bases, the J end lost 0 bases, and 16 bases lay between the germline ends. The CDR3 is 17 amino acids. Germline V gene data show CDR1 as MDHEN and CDR2 as SYDVKM. CDR3 in amino acids: CASSGSGRAPTNEKLFF. As DNA, the CDR3 is TGTGCCAGCAGTGGCTCAGGGAGGGCTCCAACTAATGAAAAACTGTTTTTT.

This rearrangement joins TRBV29-1 to TRBJ2-1; 9 bases line up with TRBD2. Germline V lookup: CDR1 SQVTM, CDR2 ANQGSEA. This CDR3 spans 14 amino acids. V was clipped by 8 bases and J by 4 bases; unmatched bases: 9. CDR3 nucleotide sequence: TGCAGCATCCCGGCGGGGGGGATTTACAATGAGCAGTTCTTC. Amino acid sequence: CSIPAGGIYNEQFF.

The chain links TRBV19 to TRBJ2-1, with 12 bases identical to TRBD2. This CDR3 comprises 16 residues. Per germline, CDR1 LNHDA and CDR2 SQIVND (reference sequence). With V trimmed by 1 base and J by 4 bases, 2 bases remained unmatched. CDR3 coding DNA: TGTGCCAGTAGTATAGGGCTAGCGGGAGGGTACAATGAGCAGTTCTTC. It encodes CASSIGLAGGYNEQFF.

This clone has more than one count but fewer than ten. The chain uses TRBV28 and TRBJ1-3, with 8 bases that match TRBD1. CDR1 is MDHEN and CDR2 is SYDVKM in the germline V gene. The trim removed 3 bases at V and 4 bases at J, leaving 11 bases unmatched. The CDR3 length is 17 residues. CDR3 region: CASSLPGQGTGGNTIYF. The CDR3 DNA sequence: TGTGCCAGCAGTTTGCCCGGACAGGGAACGGGGGGAAACACCATATATTTT.

The chain links TRBV7-2 to TRBJ1-3; no clear D. Deletions cut 5 bases from V and 0 bases from J, with 11 bases between. The CDR3 runs 15 residues. Germline assignment: CDR1 SGHTA and CDR2 FQGNSA. The DNA for the CDR3 is TGTGCCAGCAGCCCAAGTGGGCGCTCTGGAAACACCATATATTTT. It codes for CASSPSGRSGNTIYF.

This chain joins TRBV2 and TRBJ2-1, with TRBD2 matching 7 bases. From germline, CDR1 is SNHLY and CDR2 FYNNEI. V shed 1 base, J shed 6 bases, and the junction held 6 bases outside the gene matches. The CDR3 spans 15 residues. CDR3 sequence (DNA): TGTGCCAGCAGTGAAGATCTAGCGGCACTCAATGAGCAGTTCTTC. This translates into CASSEDLAALNEQFF.

V usage is TRBV2 and J usage is TRBJ2-5; 7 nucleotides match TRBD1. This CDR3 comprises 13 residues. The V segment lost 7 bases and the J segment 1 base; nucleotides outside the gene matches: 3. The germline CDR1 and CDR2 sequences are SNHLY and FYNNEI. In nucleotides, the CDR3 is TGTGCCAGCAAAAAGGGGGCCCAAGAGACCCAGTACTTC. This sequence encodes CASKKGAQETQYF.

The chain carries TRBV28 and TRBJ1-2; possibly TRBD1 for D (5 bases). V gave up 5 bases and J gave up 2 bases, with 15 bases separating them. CDR1 and CDR2 from the germline V gene are MDHEN and SYDVKM. CDR3 length equals 15 residues. The CDR3 nucleotides read TGTGCCAGCAGTCTCTCACCCGGGGGGAACTATGGCTACACCTTC. It yields the protein CASSLSPGGNYGYTF.

The chain links TRBV28 to TRBJ2-5; the match to TRBD2 covers 15 bases. Germline V gives CDR1 MDHEN, CDR2 SYDVKM. The CDR3 is made up of 19 amino acids. J lost 5 bases, V lost 5 bases, and 15 bases had no gene match. The CDR3 bases are TGTGCCAGCAGTGAAACCGGGACTAGCGGGAGGAATCCCATGGAGACCCAGTACTTC. Its translation is CASSETGTSGRNPMETQYF.

This chain links TRBV27 with TRBJ1-5; unclear D gene. The CDR3 has 13 residues. The germline V gene has CDR1 MNHEY and CDR2 SMNVEV (reference sequence). V lost 3 bases and J 3 bases, leaving 6 bases between the germline ends. CDR3 region: CASSFGVNQPQHF. The DNA of the CDR3 is TGTGCCAGCAGTTTTGGAGTCAATCAGCCCCAGCATTTT.

This clone appeared a few times. The rearrangement uses TRBV19 and TRBJ2-1; no reliable D call. In germline, CDR1 is LNHDA, CDR2 SQIVND (reference sequence). The CDR3 covers 19 residues. V shed 0 bases and J shed 0 bases, with 18 bases lying between them. The CDR3 DNA is TGTGCCAGTAGTATAGACCCCCCCGCTTTACCTAGCTCCTACAATGAGCAGTTCTTC. The encoded protein is CASSIDPPALPSSYNEQFF.

This sequence joins TRBV28 and TRBJ2-3; 8 bases are shared with TRBD1. Trimming at V came to 3 bases and at J to 2 bases, leaving 4 bases not matched to a gene. The CDR3 has 15 residues. Germline V gene lookup returns CDR1 MDHEN and CDR2 SYDVKM. The CDR3 DNA reads as TGTGCCAGCAGTTTTCAGGGGGCATACACAGATACGCAGTATTTT. Translating it yields CASSFQGAYTDTQYF.

The rearrangement joins TRBV5-1 to TRBJ1-1; TRBD1 might be the D (6 bases). Germline CDR1 reads SGHRS; CDR2 reads YFSETQ. The CDR3 sequence is 13 residues long. V lost 2 bases, J lost 11 bases, and 16 bases lay in between. The CDR3 loop reads CASSLETGFRAFF. The CDR3 nucleotides read TGCGCCAGCAGCTTAGAGACAGGTTTTCGGGCTTTCTTT. The entire variable domain, with the rest obtained from reference TRBV5-1 and TRBJ1-1, is as follows: KAGVTQTPRYLIKTRGQQVTLSCSPISGHRSVSWYQQTPGQGLQFLFEYFSETQRNKGNFPGRFSGRQFSNSRSEMNVSTLELGDSALYLCASSLETGFRAFFGQGTRLTVV.

The rearrangement links TRBV6-5 to TRBJ2-7; 8 bases match TRBD2. This CDR3 has 16 amino acids. CDR1 is MNHEY and CDR2 is SVGAGI in the germline V gene. The V segment lost 2 bases and the J segment 2 bases; nucleotides outside the gene matches: 8. The CDR3 loop is CASSYDPAGGAYEQYF. The CDR3 DNA follows: TGTGCCAGCAGTTACGATCCGGCGGGAGGAGCCTACGAGCAGTACTTC.

The chain couples TRBV5-1 to TRBJ1-1; TRBD1 agrees at 9 bases. The CDR3 is made up of 16 amino acids. From germline, CDR1 is SGHRS and CDR2 YFSETQ. The ends lost 4 bases at V and 5 bases at J; junction bases unmatched: 12. The CDR3 DNA is TGCGCCAGCAGCCTCTCCCCGGACAGGGGTGGTACTGAAGCTTTCTTT. Protein: CASSLSPDRGGTEAFF. The full variable domain, in which reference TRBV5-1 and TRBJ1-1 provide the parts outside the CDR3, is KAGVTQTPRYLIKTRGQQVTLSCSPISGHRSVSWYQQTPGQGLQFLFEYFSETQRNKGNFPGRFSGRQFSNSRSEMNVSTLELGDSALYLCASSLSPDRGGTEAFFGQGTRLTVV.

The chain carries TRBV5-3 and TRBJ1-3; D ambiguous. TRBV5-3 is an ORF, with its function uncertain. The CDR3 extends over 17 amino acids. Trimming stripped 5 bases from V and 0 bases from J, with 18 bases between. The CDR3 bases are TGTGCCAGAAGGCCCGGAGAGCAAATTCTCTCTGGAAACACCATATATTTT. Translated, it gives CARRPGEQILSGNTIYF.

The chain combines TRBV7-9 with TRBJ2-1, with 8 nucleotides matching TRBD2. CDR3 size: 11 residues. Germline-derived CDR1 and CDR2 are SEHNR and FQNEAQ (reference sequence). V dropped 8 bases and J dropped 11; count of bases not matched to a gene: 5. CDR3 sequence reads: CASDSGGKQFF. The CDR3 region has the DNA TGTGCCAGCGACTCGGGAGGGAAGCAGTTCTTC.

The CDR3 bases are TGTGCCAGCAGTGAACAAGGGGCGCGGGACGGCTACACCTTC. Translation: CASSEQGARDGYTF. The rearrangement uses TRBV2 and TRBJ1-2, with a weak D call TRBD1 (5 bases). This CDR3 spans 14 amino acids. V was clipped by 2 bases and J by 8 bases, with 15 bases between them. Germline lookup yields CDR1 SNHLY and CDR2 FYNNEI. Based on the CDR3 plus reference TRBV2 and TRBJ1-2, the full variable domain is EPEVTQTPSHQVTQMGQEVILRCVPISNHLYFYWYRQILGQKVEFLVSFYNNEISEKSEIFDDQFSVERPDGSNFTLKIRSTKLEDSAMYFCASSEQGARDGYTFGSGTRLTVV.